This is a list of T cell receptor beta chains from one sample in a study of T cell responses to AZD1222 COVID-19 vaccine. Measured with immunoSEQ multiplex PCR; TCRdb has only the in-frame clones, and not every one. The sample holds some 90,000 clones, approximately 89% seen once. The sequences come from peripheral blood, collected on day 0 of MenACWY control vaccination. All receptors derive from an adult in good health. CDR3s include the opening cysteine and the closing phenylalanine or tryptophan. Each record gives: clone size, D gene, V gene, J gene, CDR3 DNA, CDR3 protein. The D gene is left open where the match is weak. Not every row has a clone size; where given, it reads once, few, many or a size class.

clone size: -; D gene: TRBD2; V gene: TRBV4-2; J gene: TRBJ2-1; CDR3 DNA: TGTGCCAGCAGCCAAGGGGCGGCTAGCGGGGGGCACAATGAGCAGTTCTTC; CDR3 protein: CASSQGAASGGHNEQFF
clone size: -; D gene: TRBD1; V gene: TRBV7-9; J gene: TRBJ1-2; CDR3 DNA: TGTGCCAGCAGCTTAGCGGGACAGGGCAGCTATGGCTACACCTTC; CDR3 protein: CASSLAGQGSYGYTF
clone size: once; D gene: TRBD2; V gene: TRBV28; J gene: TRBJ2-5; CDR3 DNA: TGTGCCAGCAGTAGGGGCTCTAGCGGCCAAGAGACCCAGTACTTC; CDR3 protein: CASSRGSSGQETQYF
clone size: -; D gene: TRBD1; V gene: TRBV4-3; J gene: TRBJ1-2; CDR3 DNA: TGCGCCAGCAGCACCTCCTCACAGGGGAACTATGGCTACACCTTC; CDR3 protein: CASSTSSQGNYGYTF
clone size: -; D gene: TRBD2; V gene: TRBV19; J gene: TRBJ2-7; CDR3 DNA: TGTGCCACCAGCACAACAGCGGGGCCAACCTACGAGCAGTACTTC; CDR3 protein: CATSTTAGPTYEQYF
clone size: -; D gene: TRBD2; V gene: TRBV7-2; J gene: TRBJ2-3; CDR3 DNA: TGTGCCAGCAGCTTAGTTTCTGCGGGGGAAGATACGCAGTATTTT; CDR3 protein: CASSLVSAGEDTQYF
clone size: -; D gene: -; V gene: TRBV10-1; J gene: TRBJ2-6; CDR3 DNA: TGCGCCAGCAGTGACGGTGGGGCCAACGTCCTGACTTTC; CDR3 protein: CASSDGGANVLTF
clone size: -; D gene: -; V gene: TRBV7-2; J gene: TRBJ2-2; CDR3 DNA: TGTGCCAGCGGCACTCCTTTCACCGGGGAGCTGTTTTTT; CDR3 protein: CASGTPFTGELFF
clone size: once; D gene: -; V gene: TRBV27; J gene: TRBJ2-7; CDR3 DNA: TGTGCCCCCAGATCGGCTCACGGGGACCAGTACTTC; CDR3 protein: CAPRSAHGDQYF
clone size: -; D gene: -; V gene: TRBV5-4; J gene: TRBJ2-1; CDR3 DNA: TGTGCCAGCAGCTTGGCCGCGGGGACCTACAATGAGCAGTTCTTC; CDR3 protein: CASSLAAGTYNEQFF
clone size: -; D gene: -; V gene: TRBV29-1; J gene: TRBJ2-7; CDR3 DNA: TGCAGCGTTGCCAGGGGTGCCTACGAGCAGTACTTC; CDR3 protein: CSVARGAYEQYF
clone size: -; D gene: TRBD1; V gene: TRBV28; J gene: TRBJ1-5; CDR3 DNA: TGTGCCAGCATCCAAGCGGGGACAGGGGGGAGGTATAGCAATCAGCCCCAGCATTTT; CDR3 protein: CASIQAGTGGRYSNQPQHF
clone size: few; D gene: TRBD2; V gene: TRBV20-1; J gene: TRBJ2-1; CDR3 DNA: TGCAGTGCTAGTGGGGCTAGCGGGCTTGGGGATGAGCAGTTCTTC; CDR3 protein: CSASGASGLGDEQFF
clone size: -; D gene: TRBD1; V gene: TRBV7-2; J gene: TRBJ1-5; CDR3 DNA: TGTGCCAGCAGCTTAGTAGGGACAGGGGCTCAGCCCCAGCATTTT; CDR3 protein: CASSLVGTGAQPQHF
clone size: -; D gene: TRBD1; V gene: TRBV19; J gene: TRBJ1-1; CDR3 DNA: TGTGCCAGTAGTAAACAGGGGGAGCCTGAAGCTTTCTTT; CDR3 protein: CASSKQGEPEAFF
clone size: -; D gene: -; V gene: TRBV18; J gene: TRBJ2-1; CDR3 DNA: TGTGCCAGCTCACCACCGATTTGGGACATTCCCTACAATGAGCAGTTCTTC; CDR3 protein: CASSPPIWDIPYNEQFF
clone size: -; D gene: TRBD1; V gene: TRBV5-1; J gene: TRBJ2-6; CDR3 DNA: TGCGCCACGGACAGGGGGGATACTGGGGCCAACGTCCTGACTTTC; CDR3 protein: CATDRGDTGANVLTF
clone size: -; D gene: -; V gene: TRBV27; J gene: TRBJ1-1; CDR3 DNA: TGTGCCAGCAGGTTTTACGGGGGTGTCGCTGAAGCTTTCTTT; CDR3 protein: CASRFYGGVAEAFF
clone size: -; D gene: -; V gene: TRBV19; J gene: TRBJ1-5; CDR3 DNA: TGTGCCAGTAGTTGGGGGGTAGGAGGCAATCAGCCCCAGCATTTT; CDR3 protein: CASSWGVGGNQPQHF
clone size: -; D gene: -; V gene: TRBV5-4; J gene: TRBJ2-7; CDR3 DNA: TGTGCCAGCAGCTTGGGTGGGGGTCCCTACGAGCAGTACTTC; CDR3 protein: CASSLGGGPYEQYF
clone size: once; D gene: TRBD1; V gene: TRBV13; J gene: TRBJ2-7; CDR3 DNA: TGTGCCAGCAGAGTTAGGACAGGGCCAACCTACGAGCAGTACTTC; CDR3 protein: CASRVRTGPTYEQYF
clone size: -; D gene: -; V gene: TRBV28; J gene: TRBJ2-7; CDR3 DNA: TGTGCCAGCAGTCCCCCCCCCGGGGGAGGCGAGCAGTACTTC; CDR3 protein: CASSPPPGGGEQYF
clone size: -; D gene: -; V gene: TRBV6-1; J gene: TRBJ1-1; CDR3 DNA: TGTGCCAGCAGTGAACAAAAGGGCACTGAAGCTTTCTTT; CDR3 protein: CASSEQKGTEAFF
clone size: once; D gene: -; V gene: TRBV28; J gene: TRBJ1-4; CDR3 DNA: TGTGCCGGGGGTAGGACTAATGAAAAACTGTTTTTT; CDR3 protein: CAGGRTNEKLFF
clone size: -; D gene: -; V gene: TRBV6-5; J gene: TRBJ2-7; CDR3 DNA: TGTGCCAGCAGGGACAGTCACAGCTCCTACGAGCAGTACTTC; CDR3 protein: CASRDSHSSYEQYF
clone size: -; D gene: -; V gene: TRBV7-9; J gene: TRBJ1-1; CDR3 DNA: TGTGCCAGCAGCCCAATCCAGGGGAACACTGAAGCTTTCTTT; CDR3 protein: CASSPIQGNTEAFF
clone size: -; D gene: TRBD2; V gene: TRBV10-3; J gene: TRBJ2-1; CDR3 DNA: TGTGCCATCAGTGATACGGGGGGACTAAGCTCCTACAATGAGCAGTTCTTC; CDR3 protein: CAISDTGGLSSYNEQFF
clone size: -; D gene: -; V gene: TRBV6-5; J gene: TRBJ2-7; CDR3 DNA: TGTGCCACCAGACTTGGGCACGAGCAGTACTTC; CDR3 protein: CATRLGHEQYF
clone size: -; D gene: -; V gene: TRBV6-2/TRBV6-3; J gene: TRBJ2-7; CDR3 DNA: TGTGCCAGCAGTCGAGTGACAAGGAACGGCGAGCAGTACTTC; CDR3 protein: CASSRVTRNGEQYF
clone size: -; D gene: TRBD2; V gene: TRBV7-2; J gene: TRBJ2-4; CDR3 DNA: TGTGCCAGCAGCCTTAGCGGGGGGGCGGGAAACATTCAGTACTTC; CDR3 protein: CASSLSGGAGNIQYF
clone size: -; D gene: TRBD1; V gene: TRBV6-5; J gene: TRBJ1-2; CDR3 DNA: TGTGCCAGCATCGCTGGGACAGAAGAAGGCTATGGCTACACCTTC; CDR3 protein: CASIAGTEEGYGYTF
clone size: -; D gene: TRBD2; V gene: TRBV3-1/TRBV3-2; J gene: TRBJ2-5; CDR3 DNA: TGTGCCAGCAGCATTAGCGGGGGGAGGAAGACCCAGTACTTC; CDR3 protein: CASSISGGRKTQYF
clone size: -; D gene: -; V gene: TRBV6-1; J gene: TRBJ1-1; CDR3 DNA: TGTGCCAGCAGTGACCGACCGCAGGGAAACACTGAAGCTTTCTTT; CDR3 protein: CASSDRPQGNTEAFF
clone size: -; D gene: TRBD1; V gene: TRBV12-5; J gene: TRBJ2-5; CDR3 DNA: TGTGCTAGTGGCCGCGGGACAGGACACCAAGAGACCCAGTACTTC; CDR3 protein: CASGRGTGHQETQYF
clone size: -; D gene: -; V gene: TRBV28; J gene: TRBJ2-3; CDR3 DNA: TGTGCCAGCAGTTTAGGGGGCCGCACAGATACGCAGTATTTT; CDR3 protein: CASSLGGRTDTQYF
clone size: -; D gene: TRBD1; V gene: TRBV28; J gene: TRBJ1-5; CDR3 DNA: TGTGCCAGCAGTCTAAACGGACAGGGGTTTATTGAGCCCCAGCATTTT; CDR3 protein: CASSLNGQGFIEPQHF
clone size: -; D gene: TRBD2; V gene: TRBV18; J gene: TRBJ2-1; CDR3 DNA: TGTGCCAGCTCACCCGGGACTACTTCCTACAATGAGCAGTTCTTC; CDR3 protein: CASSPGTTSYNEQFF
clone size: once; D gene: TRBD2; V gene: TRBV6-5; J gene: TRBJ2-5; CDR3 DNA: TGTGCCAGCAGCGTAGCGGGGGAGCAAGAGACCCAGTACTTC; CDR3 protein: CASSVAGEQETQYF
clone size: -; D gene: TRBD1; V gene: TRBV27; J gene: TRBJ1-2; CDR3 DNA: TGTGCCAGCAGTTATCGGACAGGATTCGGCTACACCTTC; CDR3 protein: CASSYRTGFGYTF
clone size: -; D gene: -; V gene: TRBV5-4; J gene: TRBJ2-2; CDR3 DNA: TGTGCCAGCAGCTTAGGCGGACCGGGGAACACCGGGGAGCTGTTTTTT; CDR3 protein: CASSLGGPGNTGELFF
clone size: few; D gene: TRBD2; V gene: TRBV3-1/TRBV3-2; J gene: TRBJ2-7; CDR3 DNA: TGTGCCAGCAGCCACGTAGGGACTAGCGGAACCTACGAGCAGTACTTC; CDR3 protein: CASSHVGTSGTYEQYF
clone size: -; D gene: -; V gene: TRBV7-2; J gene: TRBJ1-1; CDR3 DNA: TGTGCCAGCAGCTCCGCGCTCGACGGGGGGTGGACTGAAGCTTTCTTT; CDR3 protein: CASSSALDGGWTEAFF
clone size: -; D gene: -; V gene: TRBV4-1; J gene: TRBJ1-4; CDR3 DNA: TGCGCCAGCAGCCAAGCCGGTAACAGGAGGGATGAAAAACTGTTTTTT; CDR3 protein: CASSQAGNRRDEKLFF
clone size: -; D gene: -; V gene: TRBV28; J gene: TRBJ1-4; CDR3 DNA: TGTGCCAGCAGTTTATACGGGGTCGGTGAAAAACTGTTTTTT; CDR3 protein: CASSLYGVGEKLFF
clone size: -; D gene: TRBD2; V gene: TRBV18; J gene: TRBJ2-7; CDR3 DNA: TGTGCCAGCTCACAGGCTAGCGGGCCCACCTACGAGCAGTACTTC; CDR3 protein: CASSQASGPTYEQYF
clone size: -; D gene: -; V gene: TRBV6-6; J gene: TRBJ1-6; CDR3 DNA: TGTGCCAGCAGCCTCGTTACGGTTGGGGAGTCACCCCTCCACTTT; CDR3 protein: CASSLVTVGESPLHF
clone size: -; D gene: -; V gene: TRBV19; J gene: TRBJ2-3; CDR3 DNA: TGTGCCAGTAGTCCCGGGGAGGCTTTCACAGATACGCAGTATTTT; CDR3 protein: CASSPGEAFTDTQYF
clone size: -; D gene: TRBD2; V gene: TRBV29-1; J gene: TRBJ2-3; CDR3 DNA: TGCAGCGTTGAGGGGGGGATGGGTAGCACAGATACGCAGTATTTT; CDR3 protein: CSVEGGMGSTDTQYF
clone size: -; D gene: -; V gene: TRBV29-1; J gene: TRBJ1-1; CDR3 DNA: TGCAGCGCCTTGAGAGTCATGAACACTGAAGCTTTCTTT; CDR3 protein: CSALRVMNTEAFF